These T cell receptor beta chains were read from a single sample in a study of T cell responses to AZD1222 COVID-19 vaccine. Method: immunoSEQ multiplex PCR; TCRdb's copy keeps in-frame clones and lacks some. The sample shows under 85,000 clones, more than 70% of them seen only once. Here the sequenced sample was peripheral blood, taken on day 0 of AZD1222 vaccination. The receptor source for this set is an adult in good health. Each CDR3 is given with its conserved first and last residue. A D gene is named only where the DNA matches it firmly. Rows give clone size only sometimes, using once, few, many, or a class for an expanded clone.

d_call j_call v_call clone_size cdr3_nt cdr3_aa
- TRBJ1-1 TRBV19 - TGTGCCAGTAGAAAGAATCGATGGCGGTCAGGGCAGATAGAAGCTTTCTTT CASRKNRWRSGQIEAFF
TRBD2 TRBJ2-1 TRBV30 once TGTGCCTGGAAACTAGCGGGAGGAGGTAATGAGCAGTTCTTC CAWKLAGGGNEQFF
TRBD1 TRBJ1-5 TRBV18 - TGTGCCAGCTCACCACCGTCGACAGGGGGTGGTCAGCCCCAGCATTTT CASSPPSTGGGQPQHF
- TRBJ1-5 TRBV3-1/TRBV3-2 - TGTGCCAGCAGCCCCCGGGGCACCAACAATCAGCCCCAGCATTTT CASSPRGTNNQPQHF
TRBD1 TRBJ1-2 TRBV7-9 - TGTGCCAGCAGCTCCCGACAGGGAGGCTATGGCTACACCTTC CASSSRQGGYGYTF
TRBD2 TRBJ2-1 TRBV5-1 once TGCGCCAGCAGCTTAGACCCGGGACTAGCAGGCAAACTGAATGAGCAGTTCTTC CASSLDPGLAGKLNEQFF
- TRBJ2-7 TRBV27 - TGTGCCAGCAGTTTATCGGGCAGCTCCTACGAGCAGTACTTC CASSLSGSSYEQYF
- TRBJ2-2 TRBV5-1 - TGCGCCAGCACCCTAGAAACTTACACCGGGGAGCTGTTTTTT CASTLETYTGELFF
TRBD2 TRBJ2-1 TRBV7-3 - TGTGCCAGCAGCCCCGGGGGGGGACTAGCGGGAGGAAATGAGCAGTTCTTC CASSPGGGLAGGNEQFF
- TRBJ1-6 TRBV28 - TGTGCCAGCACCCAGATCGGGGCGGCGAGCTCCTATAATTCACCCCTCCACTTT CASTQIGAASSYNSPLHF
TRBD2 TRBJ2-3 TRBV18 - TGTGCCAGCTCACCACGTAGCGGGGGGGCGTCCGGCGCAGATACGCAGTATTTT CASSPRSGGASGADTQYF
TRBD2 TRBJ2-2 TRBV2 - TGTGCCACCTCGCTAGGACTAGCGGGCACCGGGGAGCTGTTTTTT CATSLGLAGTGELFF
TRBD2 TRBJ2-2 TRBV2 few TGTGCCACTGAGCGGGGGGCCTCGGGCACCGGGGAGCTGTTTTTT CATERGASGTGELFF
TRBD2 TRBJ2-1 TRBV24-1 - TGTGCCACCAGTGAGGCTAGCGGGAGGCGGCGGGCCAATGAGCAGTTCTTC CATSEASGRRRANEQFF
- TRBJ2-7 TRBV6-6 - TGTGCCAGCACTTTGGGTTCCCCCCTCGAGCAGTACTTC CASTLGSPLEQYF
TRBD2 TRBJ2-1 TRBV5-1 - TGCGCCAGCAGCATGACTAGCGGGGGCCACAATGAGCAGTTCTTC CASSMTSGGHNEQFF
- TRBJ2-1 TRBV28 - TGTGCCAGCAGTTTACCCCCGGTCCCCGGGCAGTTCTTC CASSLPPVPGQFF
- TRBJ2-7 TRBV7-2 - TGTGCCAGCAGTACATCGGCGCGCTACGAGCAGTACTTC CASSTSARYEQYF
TRBD1 TRBJ1-2 TRBV11-2 - TGTGCCAGCAGCTTAGTCCCCGGGACAGAAAATCCATATGGCTACACCTTC CASSLVPGTENPYGYTF
- TRBJ2-3 TRBV5-4 once TGTGCCAGCAGCCCCGGGACTCCCCTGGCAGATACGCAGTATTTT CASSPGTPLADTQYF
- TRBJ2-2 TRBV28 once TGTGCCAGCATAGGCGGGATATTAACCGGGGAGCTGTTTTTT CASIGGILTGELFF
- TRBJ2-1 TRBV12-2 - TGTGCAAGTCGCTCGGCTGGGGGGCTAGCGGGGCCCCTATCCTACAATGAGCAGTTCTTC CASRSAGGLAGPLSYNEQFF
TRBD1 TRBJ2-2 TRBV11-2 once TGTGCCAGCAGCTTGACAGGGGGCGCAACCGGGGAGCTGTTTTTT CASSLTGGATGELFF
TRBD2 TRBJ2-2 TRBV7-2 - TGTGCCAGCAGCCCACGGGGGGGGGCCGGGACCGGGGAGCTGTTTTTT CASSPRGGAGTGELFF
TRBD1 TRBJ1-1 TRBV29-1 - TGCAGCGCCAGACAGGGAGGGGCTGAAGCTTTCTTT CSARQGGAEAFF
- TRBJ2-1 TRBV10-1 - TGCGCCAGCAGTGAACGGAGACACCCTGTCGATGAGCAGTTCTTC CASSERRHPVDEQFF
TRBD1 TRBJ1-1 TRBV6-6 - TGTGCCAGCAGTTGGACAGGGTCGGACACTGAAGCTTTCTTT CASSWTGSDTEAFF
- TRBJ2-7 TRBV6-5 - TGTGCCAGCAGTTTCGGACGGGGATCCTACGAGCAGTACTTC CASSFGRGSYEQYF
- TRBJ2-2 TRBV5-6 once TGTGCCAGCAGCCCGAGGAGGGACGGGGAGCTGTTTTTT CASSPRRDGELFF
- TRBJ1-1 TRBV6-4 - TGTGCCAGCAGTGACACCTGGAACACTGAAGCTTTCTTT CASSDTWNTEAFF
TRBD2 TRBJ2-1 TRBV19 - TGTGCCAGTAGTCCACATCCAGCGGGGTTCTACAATGAGCAGTTCTTC CASSPHPAGFYNEQFF
TRBD2 TRBJ2-3 TRBV6-5 few TGTGCCAGCAGTTACGGGACTAGAGGCACAGATACGCAGTATTTT CASSYGTRGTDTQYF
- TRBJ1-6 TRBV6-5 - TGTGCCAGCAGCGAGGCCTTTAATTCACCCCTCCACTTT CASSEAFNSPLHF
- TRBJ1-6 TRBV12-3/TRBV12-4 - TGTGCCAGCAGTTTATTATGGGATTCACCCCTCCACTTT CASSLLWDSPLHF
- TRBJ2-3 TRBV5-1 few TGCGCCAGCAGCTCATACGGATCTAGCACAGATACGCAGTATTTT CASSSYGSSTDTQYF
- TRBJ2-3 TRBV10-3 - TGTGCCATCAGTGCCGGCAGAGATACGCAGTATTTT CAISAGRDTQYF
- TRBJ2-4 TRBV15 once TGTGCCACCAGCAGAGATCAGGGGAATAGAAACATTCAGTACTTC CATSRDQGNRNIQYF
- TRBJ2-5 TRBV5-1 - TGCGCCAGCCGGATGGGGCAAGAGACCCAGTACTTC CASRMGQETQYF
TRBD2 TRBJ2-2 TRBV19 - TGTGCCAGCAGAAGGGGAACTAGCGGCACCGGGGAGCTGTTTTTT CASRRGTSGTGELFF
- TRBJ2-7 TRBV4-2 - TGTGCCAGCAGCCAAGAGGATGGAGGGCCTTACGAGCAGTACTTC CASSQEDGGPYEQYF
- TRBJ1-2 TRBV4-1 - TGCGCCAGCAGCCAAAACCCCGACACGACCTATGGCTACACCTTC CASSQNPDTTYGYTF
TRBD1 TRBJ2-3 TRBV5-1 - TGCGCCAGCAGCTTGGCAGGGGGAAGCACAGATACGCAGTATTTT CASSLAGGSTDTQYF
TRBD1 TRBJ2-3 TRBV11-2 - TGTGCCAGCAGCGTACAGGGGTTCCCAAGCACAGATACGCAGTATTTT CASSVQGFPSTDTQYF
- TRBJ2-5 TRBV5-6 - TGTGCCAGCAGCTTCGAAGAGACCCAGTACTTC CASSFEETQYF
TRBD1 TRBJ2-3 TRBV2 - TGTGCCAGCAACGGACAGGGGGGCACAGATACGCAGTATTTT CASNGQGGTDTQYF
TRBD1 TRBJ2-7 TRBV2 - TGTGCCAGCAGTGATGGTCGAGGGACAGCGATCTACGAGCAGTACTTC CASSDGRGTAIYEQYF
- TRBJ2-2 TRBV5-1 - TGCGCCAGCAGCTTGGACGCCGGGGAGCTGTTTTTT CASSLDAGELFF
TRBD1 TRBJ1-6 TRBV2 - TGTGCCAGCAGGACAAGGACAGGGTATTCACCCCTCCACTTT CASRTRTGYSPLHF
- TRBJ1-1 TRBV5-1 - TGCGCCAGCAGCTCGGACGCACCGAGGACTGAAGCTTTCTTT CASSSDAPRTEAFF
TRBD2 TRBJ2-1 TRBV28 - TGTGCCAGCACTCCCCCCCGCGGGACTAGTTCTGAGCAGTTCTTC CASTPPRGTSSEQFF
- TRBJ2-2 TRBV19 - TGTGCCAGTAGTTGGCAGACAGACACCGGGGAGCTGTTTTTT CASSWQTDTGELFF